This is a list of T cell receptor beta chains from one sample in a study of CD8 T cells in Susac syndrome. MiXCR, run by TCRdb on the immunoSEQ multiplex PCR reads, gives a single entry per CDR3 protein. Of some 190,000 distinct CDR3 sequences detected, roughly 95% appear once; the ten largest clones hold less than 0.11%. The sample taken for sequencing was CD4+ T cells from PBMCs. These receptors were obtained from a human donor in good health. Both conserved end residues are part of each CDR3. Fields, in order: D gene, J gene, clone size, V gene, CDR3 DNA, CDR3 protein. The D gene is left open where the match is weak. Clone size, where shown, is once, few, many, or a class for clones that have expanded.

D gene: TRBD1; J gene: TRBJ1-2; clone size: -; V gene: TRBV12-3/TRBV12-4; CDR3 DNA: TGTGCCAGCAGCGATCCGGGACAGGGAAAGAATGGCTACACCTTC; CDR3 protein: CASSDPGQGKNGYTF
D gene: TRBD1; J gene: TRBJ2-7; clone size: -; V gene: TRBV6-5; CDR3 DNA: TGTGCCAGCAGACTCCAGGGGGAGTACGAGCAGTACTTC; CDR3 protein: CASRLQGEYEQYF
D gene: TRBD1; J gene: TRBJ2-3; clone size: -; V gene: TRBV6-6; CDR3 DNA: TGTGCCAGCAGATTATCCGGACAGGCTAGCACAGATACGCAGTATTTT; CDR3 protein: CASRLSGQASTDTQYF
D gene: -; J gene: TRBJ2-5; clone size: -; V gene: TRBV7-9; CDR3 DNA: TGTGCCAGCAGCTTAGCGCTTTCAGCGGCCCTAGAGACCCAGTACTTC; CDR3 protein: CASSLALSAALETQYF
D gene: -; J gene: TRBJ2-1; clone size: once; V gene: TRBV12-3/TRBV12-4; CDR3 DNA: TGTGCCAGCAGTTTTTGGGCGGACAATGAGCAGTTCTTC; CDR3 protein: CASSFWADNEQFF
D gene: TRBD2; J gene: TRBJ2-1; clone size: -; V gene: TRBV29-1; CDR3 DNA: TGCAGCGTTGGTCGTGTGCGGGGGGACGTAATAGATCAGTTCTTC; CDR3 protein: CSVGRVRGDVIDQFF
D gene: -; J gene: TRBJ2-3; clone size: -; V gene: TRBV27; CDR3 DNA: TGTGCCAGCAGACGTCTTGCCCCGTCAGATACGCAGTATTTT; CDR3 protein: CASRRLAPSDTQYF
D gene: -; J gene: TRBJ2-2; clone size: -; V gene: TRBV20-1; CDR3 DNA: TGCAGTGCCAACCCTTACCCCACCGGGGAGCTGTTTTTT; CDR3 protein: CSANPYPTGELFF
D gene: TRBD1; J gene: TRBJ1-6; clone size: once; V gene: TRBV12-3/TRBV12-4; CDR3 DNA: TGTGCCAGCAGCACTGACAGGGAGGGTTCACCCCTCCACTTT; CDR3 protein: CASSTDREGSPLHF
D gene: -; J gene: TRBJ1-2; clone size: -; V gene: TRBV20-1; CDR3 DNA: TGCAGTGCCGCTTCGACGGGAAGAGCTAACTATGGCTACACCTTC; CDR3 protein: CSAASTGRANYGYTF
D gene: -; J gene: TRBJ2-2; clone size: -; V gene: TRBV30; CDR3 DNA: TGTGCCTGGAGTCTATTCACAGGGTTTTCCACCGGGGAGCTGTTTTTT; CDR3 protein: CAWSLFTGFSTGELFF
D gene: -; J gene: TRBJ2-3; clone size: -; V gene: TRBV4-3; CDR3 DNA: TGCGCCAGCAGCCAAGTCACCAGGGTGGAGACAGATACGCAGTATTTT; CDR3 protein: CASSQVTRVETDTQYF
D gene: -; J gene: TRBJ1-4; clone size: once; V gene: TRBV3-1; CDR3 DNA: TGTGCCAGCAGCCAAGCATTAAACCAGGGGAGTGAAAAACTGTTTTTT; CDR3 protein: CASSQALNQGSEKLFF
D gene: -; J gene: TRBJ2-3; clone size: -; V gene: TRBV5-1; CDR3 DNA: TGCGCCAGCAGCTTGGGGTCCGGGGGCCATAGCACAGATACGCAGTATTTT; CDR3 protein: CASSLGSGGHSTDTQYF
D gene: TRBD2; J gene: TRBJ2-3; clone size: -; V gene: TRBV20-1; CDR3 DNA: TGCAGTGCTTCCCCGGGCGGGGGGGGCACAGATACGCAGTATTTT; CDR3 protein: CSASPGGGGTDTQYF
D gene: -; J gene: TRBJ2-5; clone size: -; V gene: TRBV14; CDR3 DNA: TGTGCCAGCAGCCAGGGGCTGGCGTGGGAGACCCAGTACTTC; CDR3 protein: CASSQGLAWETQYF
D gene: TRBD1; J gene: TRBJ1-5; clone size: -; V gene: TRBV18; CDR3 DNA: TGTGCCAGCTCACAGCAGGGGGCTAGCAATCAGCCCCAGCATTTT; CDR3 protein: CASSQQGASNQPQHF
D gene: -; J gene: TRBJ2-5; clone size: -; V gene: TRBV20-1; CDR3 DNA: TGCAGTGCTAGAGATTCCGGGGTAGGGACCCAGTACTTC; CDR3 protein: CSARDSGVGTQYF
D gene: -; J gene: TRBJ2-5; clone size: -; V gene: TRBV20-1; CDR3 DNA: TGCAGTGCCGACCGGGGCCGAGAGACCCAGTACTTC; CDR3 protein: CSADRGRETQYF
D gene: -; J gene: TRBJ1-2; clone size: -; V gene: TRBV7-9; CDR3 DNA: TGTGCCAGCAGTTTTGGGGCCAACTATGGCTACACCTTC; CDR3 protein: CASSFGANYGYTF
D gene: TRBD1; J gene: TRBJ2-1; clone size: -; V gene: TRBV7-2; CDR3 DNA: TGTGCCAGCAGCTTAAGGACAGGGACCTACAATGAGCAGTTCTTC; CDR3 protein: CASSLRTGTYNEQFF
D gene: -; J gene: TRBJ2-3; clone size: -; V gene: TRBV12-3/TRBV12-4; CDR3 DNA: TGTGCCAGCAGTCCCCCAGCCTTCCGGCAGTATTTT; CDR3 protein: CASSPPAFRQYF
D gene: -; J gene: TRBJ2-5; clone size: -; V gene: TRBV3-1; CDR3 DNA: TGTGCCAGCAGCTCCCGGGACTTCGAAGAGACCCAGTACTTC; CDR3 protein: CASSSRDFEETQYF
D gene: -; J gene: TRBJ2-1; clone size: -; V gene: TRBV4-3; CDR3 DNA: TGCGCCAGCAGCCAAGATAGAGGGGGGAGATACAATGAGCAGTTCTTC; CDR3 protein: CASSQDRGGRYNEQFF
D gene: -; J gene: TRBJ1-6; clone size: -; V gene: TRBV27; CDR3 DNA: TGTGCCAGCAGTCCGTGGGATTATAGCTGGCCCCTCCACTTT; CDR3 protein: CASSPWDYSWPLHF
D gene: -; J gene: TRBJ1-1; clone size: -; V gene: TRBV7-9; CDR3 DNA: TGTGCCAGCACAATGAACACTGAAGCTTTCTTT; CDR3 protein: CASTMNTEAFF
D gene: TRBD1; J gene: TRBJ2-3; clone size: -; V gene: TRBV14; CDR3 DNA: TGTGCCAGCACCGAGGACAGGGTTAGGGCAGATACGCAGTATTTT; CDR3 protein: CASTEDRVRADTQYF
D gene: -; J gene: TRBJ2-7; clone size: -; V gene: TRBV23-1; CDR3 DNA: TGCGCCAGCTTACCCGGTCGGGGTTGGAAAGGGAGCTACGAGCAGTACTTC; CDR3 protein: CASLPGRGWKGSYEQYF
D gene: -; J gene: TRBJ2-6; clone size: -; V gene: TRBV6-2/TRBV6-3; CDR3 DNA: TGTGCCAGCGCCTCAATGGGGGTAGCCCCCTCCTCACCGTCCCTCTCTGGGGCCAACGTCCTGACTTTC; CDR3 protein: CASASMGVAPSSPSLSGANVLTF
D gene: -; J gene: TRBJ1-1; clone size: -; V gene: TRBV7-2; CDR3 DNA: TGTGCCAGCAGGGACCCTCCCGGGGGCACTGAAGCTTTCTTT; CDR3 protein: CASRDPPGGTEAFF
D gene: -; J gene: TRBJ2-1; clone size: -; V gene: TRBV5-1; CDR3 DNA: TGCGCCAGCAGCTTGGACCATCCCCGGTATGAGCAGTTCTTC; CDR3 protein: CASSLDHPRYEQFF
D gene: -; J gene: TRBJ2-1; clone size: -; V gene: TRBV15; CDR3 DNA: TGTGCCACCAGCCTGGGGGGCTCAAACAATGAGCAGTTCTTC; CDR3 protein: CATSLGGSNNEQFF
D gene: -; J gene: TRBJ2-2; clone size: -; V gene: TRBV30; CDR3 DNA: TGTGCCTGGAGCGCCCGTCCGGGACACAAGTCGGGGGAGCTGTTTTTT; CDR3 protein: CAWSARPGHKSGELFF
D gene: -; J gene: TRBJ2-7; clone size: -; V gene: TRBV12-3/TRBV12-4; CDR3 DNA: TGTGCCAGCAGCTGGGACTACGAGCAGTACTTC; CDR3 protein: CASSWDYEQYF
D gene: -; J gene: TRBJ2-5; clone size: -; V gene: TRBV11-2; CDR3 DNA: TGTGCCAGCAGCTTAAACCGCATCGGGACCCAGTACTTC; CDR3 protein: CASSLNRIGTQYF
D gene: -; J gene: TRBJ2-7; clone size: few; V gene: TRBV29-1; CDR3 DNA: TGCAGCGTTGAGCCCAGTATCAACGAGCAGTACTTC; CDR3 protein: CSVEPSINEQYF
D gene: TRBD2; J gene: TRBJ2-5; clone size: -; V gene: TRBV2; CDR3 DNA: TGTGCCAGCAAGGAGGAAGCGGGGGGAGAGACCCAGTACTTC; CDR3 protein: CASKEEAGGETQYF
D gene: TRBD1; J gene: TRBJ2-5; clone size: -; V gene: TRBV18; CDR3 DNA: TGTGCCAGCTCACCGGACGTGGGACAGTCGGAGACCCAGTACTTC; CDR3 protein: CASSPDVGQSETQYF
D gene: -; J gene: TRBJ1-1; clone size: -; V gene: TRBV19; CDR3 DNA: TGTGCCAGTAGCCGGACAGATGTCATGAACACTGAAGCTTTCTTT; CDR3 protein: CASSRTDVMNTEAFF
D gene: -; J gene: TRBJ1-5; clone size: -; V gene: TRBV6-2/TRBV6-3; CDR3 DNA: TGTGCCAGCAGTTCAGAAAGAGATCAGCCCCAGCATTTT; CDR3 protein: CASSSERDQPQHF
D gene: -; J gene: TRBJ2-7; clone size: -; V gene: TRBV7-9; CDR3 DNA: TGTGCCAGCAGCTACTCCGACAGAACCTACGAGCAGTACTTC; CDR3 protein: CASSYSDRTYEQYF
D gene: -; J gene: TRBJ1-5; clone size: -; V gene: TRBV19; CDR3 DNA: TGTGCCAGTACCCCAACGGCCCAGCCGCAGCCCCAGCATTTT; CDR3 protein: CASTPTAQPQPQHF
D gene: -; J gene: TRBJ2-1; clone size: -; V gene: TRBV6-2/TRBV6-3; CDR3 DNA: TGTGCCAGCAGTAGGGGCTTAAGCTCCTACAATGAGCAGTTCTTC; CDR3 protein: CASSRGLSSYNEQFF